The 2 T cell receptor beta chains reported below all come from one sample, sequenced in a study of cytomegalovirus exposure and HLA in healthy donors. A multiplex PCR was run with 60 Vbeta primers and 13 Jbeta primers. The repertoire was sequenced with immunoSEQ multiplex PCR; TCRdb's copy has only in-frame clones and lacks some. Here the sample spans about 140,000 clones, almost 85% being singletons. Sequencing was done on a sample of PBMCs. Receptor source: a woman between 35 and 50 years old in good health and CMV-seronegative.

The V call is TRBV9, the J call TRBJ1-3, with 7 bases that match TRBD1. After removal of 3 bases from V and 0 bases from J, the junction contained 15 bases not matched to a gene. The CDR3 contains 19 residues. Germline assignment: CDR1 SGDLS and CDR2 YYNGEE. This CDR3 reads CASSGSLNRGRSSGNTIYF. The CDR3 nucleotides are TGTGCCAGCAGCGGCTCACTAAACAGGGGAAGAAGCTCTGGAAACACCATATATTTT.

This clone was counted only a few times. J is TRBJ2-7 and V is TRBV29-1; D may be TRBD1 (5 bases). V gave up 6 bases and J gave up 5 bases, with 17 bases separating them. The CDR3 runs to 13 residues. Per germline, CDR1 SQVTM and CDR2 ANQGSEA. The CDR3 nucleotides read TGCAGCGTCGTGGTAAGGGGCGAGGACGAGCAGTACTTC. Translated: CSVVVRGEDEQYF.